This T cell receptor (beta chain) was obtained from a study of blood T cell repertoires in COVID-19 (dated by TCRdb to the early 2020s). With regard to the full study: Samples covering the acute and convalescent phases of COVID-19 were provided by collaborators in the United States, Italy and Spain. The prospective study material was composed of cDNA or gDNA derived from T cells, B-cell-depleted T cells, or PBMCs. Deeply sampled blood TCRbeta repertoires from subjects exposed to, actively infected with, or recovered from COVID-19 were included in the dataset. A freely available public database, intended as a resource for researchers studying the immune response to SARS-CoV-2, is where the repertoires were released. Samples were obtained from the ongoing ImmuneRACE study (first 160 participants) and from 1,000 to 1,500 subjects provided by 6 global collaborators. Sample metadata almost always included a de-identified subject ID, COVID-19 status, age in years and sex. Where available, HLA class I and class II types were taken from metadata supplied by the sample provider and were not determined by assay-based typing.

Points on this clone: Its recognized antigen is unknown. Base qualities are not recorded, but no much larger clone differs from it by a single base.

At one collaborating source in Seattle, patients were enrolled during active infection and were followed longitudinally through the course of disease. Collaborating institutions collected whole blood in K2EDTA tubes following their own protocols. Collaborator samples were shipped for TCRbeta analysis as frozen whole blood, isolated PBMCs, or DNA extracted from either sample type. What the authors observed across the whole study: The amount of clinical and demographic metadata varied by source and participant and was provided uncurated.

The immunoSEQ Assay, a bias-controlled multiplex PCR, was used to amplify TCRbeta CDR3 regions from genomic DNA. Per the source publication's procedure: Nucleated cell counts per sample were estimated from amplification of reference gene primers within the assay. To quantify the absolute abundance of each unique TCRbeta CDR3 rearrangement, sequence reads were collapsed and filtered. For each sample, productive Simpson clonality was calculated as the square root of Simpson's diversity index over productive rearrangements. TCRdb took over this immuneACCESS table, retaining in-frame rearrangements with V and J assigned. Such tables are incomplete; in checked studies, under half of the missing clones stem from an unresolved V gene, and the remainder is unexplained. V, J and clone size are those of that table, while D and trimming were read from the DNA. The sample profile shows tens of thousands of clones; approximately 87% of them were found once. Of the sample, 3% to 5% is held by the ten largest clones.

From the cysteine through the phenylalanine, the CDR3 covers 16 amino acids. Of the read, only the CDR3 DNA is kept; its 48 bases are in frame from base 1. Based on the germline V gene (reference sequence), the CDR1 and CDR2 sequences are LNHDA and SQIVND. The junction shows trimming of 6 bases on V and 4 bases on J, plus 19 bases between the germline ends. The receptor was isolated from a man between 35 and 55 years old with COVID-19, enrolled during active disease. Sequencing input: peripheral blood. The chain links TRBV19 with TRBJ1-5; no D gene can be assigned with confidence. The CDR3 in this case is CASRLRRVERNQPQHF. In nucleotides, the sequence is TGTGCCAGTAGACTACGTCGGGTGGAGAGGAATCAGCCCCAGCATTTT. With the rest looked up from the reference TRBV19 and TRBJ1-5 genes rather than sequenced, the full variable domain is DGGITQSPKYLFRKEGQNVTLSCEQNLNHDAMYWYRQDPGQGLRLIYYSQIVNDFQKGDIAEGYSVSREKKESFPLTVTSAQKNPTAFYLCASRLRRVERNQPQHFGDGTRLSIL.